The next 4 T cell receptor beta chains were all read from a single sample in a study of shared clonotypes between healthy human individuals. Terminally differentiated effector memory CD45RA+ cells were excluded from the naive CD8 cells, which were CD45RO-negative and positively selected for CCR7. Repertoires were generated with immunoSEQ multiplex PCR, while TCRdb's copy carries only in-frame clones and drops some. This sample has about 580,000 clones, with 98% found just once. The sequenced material came from naive CD8+ T cells sorted from blood. These receptors all stem from a man aged 30 to 45 in good health.

This clone was detected once. The chain recombines TRBV6-6 with TRBJ2-1; TRBD1 matches at 8 bases. The CDR3 length is 16 residues. Germline V gene sequence: CDR1 MNHNY, CDR2 SVGAGI (reference sequence). The J segment lost 0 bases and the V segment lost 4 bases, leaving 5 bases of the junction unmatched. DNA for the CDR3: TGTGCCAGCAGTTTTTACAGGGGGAACTCCTACAATGAGCAGTTCTTC. Residues: CASSFYRGNSYNEQFF.

J is TRBJ2-2 and V is TRBV7-6, with TRBD1 matching over 10 bases. After removal of 3 bases from V and 3 bases from J, the junction contained 7 bases not matched to a gene. Germline loops: CDR1 SGHVS, CDR2 FNYEAQ. The CDR3 covers 17 residues. Written as DNA, the CDR3 is TGTGCCAGCAGCTTCGGATTCGGGACAGGGGACACCGGGGAGCTGTTTTTT. This encodes CASSFGFGTGDTGELFF.

The chain combines TRBV11-1 with TRBJ2-7; TRBD1 agrees at 8 bases. Germline V gene data show CDR1 as SGHAT and CDR2 as FQDESV (reference sequence). With 0 bases clipped from V and 0 bases from J, the junction kept 1 base outside the gene matches. The CDR3 has 15 amino acids. Written as DNA, the CDR3 is TGTGCCAGCAGCTTAGCCGACAGGGGCTCCTACGAGCAGTACTTC. This codes for CASSLADRGSYEQYF.

The rearrangement uses TRBV5-1 and TRBJ2-3; D might be TRBD2 (6 bases). Trimming pared 2 bases from V and 2 bases from J, leaving 18 bases between. Germline values: CDR1 SGHRS, CDR2 YFSETQ. The CDR3 runs 17 residues. The CDR3 spells CASSFSVFAGLTDTQYF. The CDR3, as DNA: TGCGCCAGCAGCTTTTCGGTTTTTGCGGGGCTCACAGATACGCAGTATTTT.